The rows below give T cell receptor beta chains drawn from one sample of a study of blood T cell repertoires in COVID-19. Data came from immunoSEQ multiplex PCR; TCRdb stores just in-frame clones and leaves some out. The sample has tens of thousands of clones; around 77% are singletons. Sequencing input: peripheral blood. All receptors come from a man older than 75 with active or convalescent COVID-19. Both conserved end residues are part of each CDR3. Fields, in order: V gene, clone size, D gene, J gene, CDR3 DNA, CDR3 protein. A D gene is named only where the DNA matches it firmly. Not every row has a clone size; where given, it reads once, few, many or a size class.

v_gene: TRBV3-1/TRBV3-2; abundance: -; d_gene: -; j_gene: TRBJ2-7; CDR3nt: TGTGCCAGCAGCAACGGGTACGAGCAGTACTTC; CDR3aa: CASSNGYEQYF
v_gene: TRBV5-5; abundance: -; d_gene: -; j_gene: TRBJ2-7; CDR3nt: TGTGCCAGCAGCTTGCAGGGAGGTTCACCGTCGGCTCCCTACGAGCAGTACTTC; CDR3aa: CASSLQGGSPSAPYEQYF
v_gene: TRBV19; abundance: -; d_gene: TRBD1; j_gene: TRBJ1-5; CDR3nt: TGTGCCAGTAGTAATGACAGGGGGTTCAATCAGCCCCAGCATTTT; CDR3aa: CASSNDRGFNQPQHF
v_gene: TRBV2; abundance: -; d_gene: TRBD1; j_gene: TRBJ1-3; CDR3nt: TGTGCCAGCAGTGAACAGGGACAGGGCGGAAACACCATATATTTT; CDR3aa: CASSEQGQGGNTIYF
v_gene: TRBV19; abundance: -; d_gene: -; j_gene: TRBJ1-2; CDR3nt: TGTGCCAGTAGTATCACCAGCTATGGCTACACCTTC; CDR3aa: CASSITSYGYTF
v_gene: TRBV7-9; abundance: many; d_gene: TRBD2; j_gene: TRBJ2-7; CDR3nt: TGTGCCAGTAGAAGCGGGAACTCCTACGAGCAGTACTTC; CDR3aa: CASRSGNSYEQYF
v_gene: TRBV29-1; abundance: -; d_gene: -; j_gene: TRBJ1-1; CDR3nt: TGCAGCGCCGAGAGACAGGAGAACACTGAAGCTTTCTTT; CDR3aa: CSAERQENTEAFF
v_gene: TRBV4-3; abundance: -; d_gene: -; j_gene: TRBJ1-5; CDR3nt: TGCGCCAGCAGCCAAGTAAGCGGGAATAAGCCCCAGCATTTT; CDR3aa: CASSQVSGNKPQHF
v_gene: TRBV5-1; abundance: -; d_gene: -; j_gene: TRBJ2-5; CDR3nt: TGCGCCAGCAGCTCTAGTAGGGAGACCCAGTACTTC; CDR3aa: CASSSSRETQYF
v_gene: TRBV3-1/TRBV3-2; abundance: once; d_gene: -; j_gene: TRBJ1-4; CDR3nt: TGTGCCAGCAGCGAGCACGGGACACAGAATGAAAAACTGTTTTTT; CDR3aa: CASSEHGTQNEKLFF
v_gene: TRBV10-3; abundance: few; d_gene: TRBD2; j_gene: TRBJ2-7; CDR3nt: TGTGCCACCGGCGGGAGGGAGAATTACGAGCAGTACTTC; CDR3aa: CATGGRENYEQYF
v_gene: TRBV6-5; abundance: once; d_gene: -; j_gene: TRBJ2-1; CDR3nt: TGTGCCAGCAGTTACTCGAGTCCCTACGGTGGGCAGTTCTTC; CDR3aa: CASSYSSPYGGQFF
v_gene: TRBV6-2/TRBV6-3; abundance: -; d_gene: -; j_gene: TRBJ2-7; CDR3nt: TGTGCCAGCAGTTACCAGGGTGTTACCATAAGCTACGAGCAGTACTTC; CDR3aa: CASSYQGVTISYEQYF
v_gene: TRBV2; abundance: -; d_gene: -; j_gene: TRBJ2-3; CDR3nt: TGTGCCAGCAGGGCTAGGCCAGATACGCAGTATTTT; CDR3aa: CASRARPDTQYF
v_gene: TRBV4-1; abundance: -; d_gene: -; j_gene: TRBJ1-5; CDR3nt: TGCGCCAGCAGCCAAGTCCAAACAGGGTTTCGACAGCCCCAGCATTTT; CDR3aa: CASSQVQTGFRQPQHF
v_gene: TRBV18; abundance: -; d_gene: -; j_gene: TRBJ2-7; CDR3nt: TGTGCCAGCTCAAGGTCCACTAGCTCCCACGAGCAGTACTTC; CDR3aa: CASSRSTSSHEQYF
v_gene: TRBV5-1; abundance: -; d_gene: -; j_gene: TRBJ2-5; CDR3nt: TGCGCCAGCAGCTTGAGTCCGGGAGCCCTGGAGACCCAGTACTTC; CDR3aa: CASSLSPGALETQYF
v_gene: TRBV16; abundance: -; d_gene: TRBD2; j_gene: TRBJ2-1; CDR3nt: TGTGCCAGCAGCCAACGGACTAGCGGGGGGGCCTACAATGAGCAGTTCTTC; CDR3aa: CASSQRTSGGAYNEQFF
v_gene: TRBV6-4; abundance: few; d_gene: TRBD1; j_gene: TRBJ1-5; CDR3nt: TGTGCCAGCAGTGCGGACAGGTGGGAAGGGCCCCAGCATTTT; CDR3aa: CASSADRWEGPQHF
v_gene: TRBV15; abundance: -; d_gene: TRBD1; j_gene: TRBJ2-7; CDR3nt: TGTGCCACCAGCAGAGATGGACAGGGAGGCGAGCAGTACTTC; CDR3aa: CATSRDGQGGEQYF
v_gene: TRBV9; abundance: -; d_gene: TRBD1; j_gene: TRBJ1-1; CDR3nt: TGTGCCAGCAGCAAACAGGGGGACACTGAAGCTTTCTTT; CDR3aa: CASSKQGDTEAFF
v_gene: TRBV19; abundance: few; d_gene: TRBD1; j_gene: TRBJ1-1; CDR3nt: TGTGCCAGTAGTATAGATGCAGGGGGAGAGTCTGAAGCTTTCTTT; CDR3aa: CASSIDAGGESEAFF
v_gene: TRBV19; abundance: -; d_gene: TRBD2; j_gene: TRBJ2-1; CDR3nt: TGTGCCAGTACACAGCGGGAGAAGCGGGACTTCTACAATGAGCAGTTCTTC; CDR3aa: CASTQREKRDFYNEQFF
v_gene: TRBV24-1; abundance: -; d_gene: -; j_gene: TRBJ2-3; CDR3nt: TGTGCCACCAGTGATTCCGTTCTTTCAGATACGCAGTATTTT; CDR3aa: CATSDSVLSDTQYF
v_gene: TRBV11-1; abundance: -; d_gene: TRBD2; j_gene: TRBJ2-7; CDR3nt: TGTGCCAGCAGCTCGGGACTAGCGGGAGTCGAGCAGTACTTC; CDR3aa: CASSSGLAGVEQYF
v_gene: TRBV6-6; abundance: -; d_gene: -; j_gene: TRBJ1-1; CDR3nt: TGTGCCAGCAGTTACTCTCAGATCGAAGCTTTCTTT; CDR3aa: CASSYSQIEAFF
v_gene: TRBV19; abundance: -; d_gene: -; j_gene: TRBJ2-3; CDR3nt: TGTGCCAGTACCGAGGGCTTCACAGATACGCAGTATTTT; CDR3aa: CASTEGFTDTQYF
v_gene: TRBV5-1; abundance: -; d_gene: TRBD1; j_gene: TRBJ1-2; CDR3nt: TGCGCCAGCAGCACCGGACAGGTCATAGATGGCTACACCTTC; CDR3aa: CASSTGQVIDGYTF
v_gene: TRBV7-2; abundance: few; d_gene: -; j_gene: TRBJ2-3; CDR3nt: TGTGCCAGCAGCTTAGAATTTTCTAGCACAGATACGCAGTATTTT; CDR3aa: CASSLEFSSTDTQYF
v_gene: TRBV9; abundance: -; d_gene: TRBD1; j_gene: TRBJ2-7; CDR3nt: TGTGCCAGCAGCCCCAGACAGGGTTCCAGGGGGGAGCAGTACTTC; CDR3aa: CASSPRQGSRGEQYF
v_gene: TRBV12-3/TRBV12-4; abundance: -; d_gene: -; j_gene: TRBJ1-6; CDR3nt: TGTGCCAGCACTCCGCGGGGAGGGTCACCCCTCCACTTT; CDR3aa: CASTPRGGSPLHF
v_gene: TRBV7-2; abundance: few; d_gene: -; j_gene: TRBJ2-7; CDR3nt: TGTGCCAGCAGCCCATACTCAAATAGTGTGTCCTACGAGCAGTACTTC; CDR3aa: CASSPYSNSVSYEQYF
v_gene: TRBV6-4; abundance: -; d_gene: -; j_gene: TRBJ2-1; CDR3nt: TGTGCCATAGAAGCGCGGCCCTACAATGAGCAGTTCTTC; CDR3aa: CAIEARPYNEQFF
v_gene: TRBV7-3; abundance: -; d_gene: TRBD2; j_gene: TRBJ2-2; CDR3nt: TGTGCCAGCAGCACCTTCCCTAGCGGGAACACCGGGGAGCTGTTTTTT; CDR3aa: CASSTFPSGNTGELFF
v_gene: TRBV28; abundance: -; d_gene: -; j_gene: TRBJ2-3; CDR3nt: TGTGCCAGCACTAGACCTAGCACAGATACGCAGTATTTT; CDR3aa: CASTRPSTDTQYF
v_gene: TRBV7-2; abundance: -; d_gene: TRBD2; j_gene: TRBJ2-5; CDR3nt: TGTGCCAGCAGCCCTAGCGGAGAAGAGACCCAGTACTTC; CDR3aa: CASSPSGEETQYF
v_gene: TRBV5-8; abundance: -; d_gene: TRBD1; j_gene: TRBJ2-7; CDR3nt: TGTGCCAGCACCTTCGCCGGGACAGGACTTCACGAGTACTTC; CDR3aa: CASTFAGTGLHEYF
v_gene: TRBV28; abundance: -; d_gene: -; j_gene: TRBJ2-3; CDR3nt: TGTGCCAGCACACTTAGCACAGATACGCAGTATTTT; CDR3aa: CASTLSTDTQYF
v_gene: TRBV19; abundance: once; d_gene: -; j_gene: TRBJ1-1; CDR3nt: TGTGCCAGTAGTATATTGTCGGACACTGAAGCTTTCTTT; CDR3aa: CASSILSDTEAFF
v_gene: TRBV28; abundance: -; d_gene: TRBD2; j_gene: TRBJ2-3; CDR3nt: TGTGCCACCGACTCCGGGACTAGCGGGAGGGGGAGCACAGATACGCAGTATTTT; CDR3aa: CATDSGTSGRGSTDTQYF
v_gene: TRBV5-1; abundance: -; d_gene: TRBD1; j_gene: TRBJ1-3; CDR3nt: TGCGCCAGCAGCTTGGGACAGGGGGACACCATATATTTT; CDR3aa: CASSLGQGDTIYF
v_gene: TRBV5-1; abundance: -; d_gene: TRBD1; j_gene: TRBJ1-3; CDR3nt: TGCGCCAGCAGCTTGGATGGGACAGGGGCCTACTCTGGAAACACCATATATTTT; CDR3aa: CASSLDGTGAYSGNTIYF
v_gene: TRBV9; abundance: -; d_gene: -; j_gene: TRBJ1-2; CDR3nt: TGTGCCAGCACCACTACCGGGACACGATATGGCTACACCTTC; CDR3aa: CASTTTGTRYGYTF
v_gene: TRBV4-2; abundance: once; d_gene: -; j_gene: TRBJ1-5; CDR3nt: TGTGCCAGCAGCCAAGATAGTCCGTACAATCAGCCCCAGCATTTT; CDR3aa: CASSQDSPYNQPQHF
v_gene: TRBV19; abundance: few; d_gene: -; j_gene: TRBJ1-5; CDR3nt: TGTGCCACCCGACAGCCACCGGGGGATCAGCCCCAGCATTTT; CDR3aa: CATRQPPGDQPQHF
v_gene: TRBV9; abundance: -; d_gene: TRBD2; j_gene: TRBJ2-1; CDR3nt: TGTGCCAGCAGCATTAGAGGACTAGCGGGAAGTACTGAGCAGTTCTTC; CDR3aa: CASSIRGLAGSTEQFF
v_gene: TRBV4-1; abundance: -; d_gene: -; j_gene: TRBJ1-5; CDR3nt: TGCGCCAGCAGCCAAGTACGACAGTATCAGCCCCAGCATTTT; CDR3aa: CASSQVRQYQPQHF
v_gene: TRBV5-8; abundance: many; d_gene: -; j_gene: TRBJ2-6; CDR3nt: TGTGCCAGCAGCCCGAGAAGTTCTGGGGCCAACGTCCTGACTTTC; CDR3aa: CASSPRSSGANVLTF
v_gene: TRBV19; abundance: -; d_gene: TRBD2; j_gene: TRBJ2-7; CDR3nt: TGTGCCAGTAGTATTGCTTTCGGCGGGAGCTCCTACGAGCAGTACTTC; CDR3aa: CASSIAFGGSSYEQYF
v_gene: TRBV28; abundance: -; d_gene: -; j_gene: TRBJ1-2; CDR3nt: TGTGCCAGCACCCAAAGAGTTAACTATGGCTACACCTTC; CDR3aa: CASTQRVNYGYTF
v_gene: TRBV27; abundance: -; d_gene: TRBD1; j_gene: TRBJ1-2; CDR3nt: TGTGCCAGCAGTTACCGACAGGGGAATAGCTATGGCTACACCTTC; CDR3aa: CASSYRQGNSYGYTF
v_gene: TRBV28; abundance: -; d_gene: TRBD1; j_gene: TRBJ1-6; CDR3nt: TGTGCCAGCAGTTTCACAGGGGGTTATAATTCACCCCTCCACTTT; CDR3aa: CASSFTGGYNSPLHF
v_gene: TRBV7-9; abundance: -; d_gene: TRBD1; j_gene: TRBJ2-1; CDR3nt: TGTGCCAGCAGCTTAGCCCCGGACAGGGGGGCGATGAATGACAATGAGCAGTTCTTC; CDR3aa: CASSLAPDRGAMNDNEQFF
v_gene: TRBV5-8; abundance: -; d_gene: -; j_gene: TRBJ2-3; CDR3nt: TGTGCCAGCAGCCAAGGGACTCCTAGGCGGGGAGATACGCAGTATTTT; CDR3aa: CASSQGTPRRGDTQYF